This T cell receptor beta chain was captured by sequencing in a study of T cells in women clearing cervical HPV infection. Trimming removed 5 bases at V and 7 bases at J, with 9 bases between. This CDR3 comprises 12 residues. Germline lookup yields CDR1 MDHEN and CDR2 SYDVKM. TCRdb's table, derived via immunoSEQ multiplex PCR, lists solely in-frame clones and lacks some. Its listing shows tens of thousands of clones. For this clone: The read terminates 3 residues ahead of where the CDR3 ends, so the germline J gene completes it.

Material for sequencing was blood buffy coat. The chain couples TRBV28 to TRBJ2-1, with D unresolved. The sequence was collected from a woman aged 18 to 75 with a cervical HPV16 infection that either progressed to CIN3+ or cleared (not recorded which). CDR3 DNA, as far as it was read: TGTGCCAGCAGTAGCTCTAGGAATGAG. This encodes CASSSSRNE. The whole CDR3 protein is CASSSSRNEQFF.